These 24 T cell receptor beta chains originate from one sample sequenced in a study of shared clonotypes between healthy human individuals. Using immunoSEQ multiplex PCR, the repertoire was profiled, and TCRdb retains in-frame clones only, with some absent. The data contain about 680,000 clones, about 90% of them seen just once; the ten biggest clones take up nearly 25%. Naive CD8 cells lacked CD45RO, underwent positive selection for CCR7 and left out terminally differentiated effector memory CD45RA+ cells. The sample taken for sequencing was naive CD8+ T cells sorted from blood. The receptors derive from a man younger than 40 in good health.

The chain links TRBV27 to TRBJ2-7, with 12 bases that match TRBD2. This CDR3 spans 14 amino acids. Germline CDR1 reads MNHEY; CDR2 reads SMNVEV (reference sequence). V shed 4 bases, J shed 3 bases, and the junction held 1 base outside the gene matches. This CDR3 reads CASSWGLAGYEQYF. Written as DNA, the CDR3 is TGTGCCAGCAGTTGGGGACTAGCGGGCTACGAGCAGTACTTC.

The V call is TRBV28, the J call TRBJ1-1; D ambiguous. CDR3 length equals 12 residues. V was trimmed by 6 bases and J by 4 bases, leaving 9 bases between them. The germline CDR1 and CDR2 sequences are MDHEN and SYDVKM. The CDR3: CASSQDVTEAFF. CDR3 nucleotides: TGTGCCAGCAGCCAGGACGTCACTGAAGCTTTCTTT.

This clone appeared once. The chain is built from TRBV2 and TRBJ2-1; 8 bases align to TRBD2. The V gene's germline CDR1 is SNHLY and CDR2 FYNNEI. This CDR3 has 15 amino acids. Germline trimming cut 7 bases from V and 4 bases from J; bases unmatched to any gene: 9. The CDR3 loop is CASTVTGGLYNEQFF. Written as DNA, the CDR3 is TGTGCCAGCACAGTTACGGGAGGGCTTTACAATGAGCAGTTCTTC. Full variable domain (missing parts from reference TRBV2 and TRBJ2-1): EPEVTQTPSHQVTQMGQEVILRCVPISNHLYFYWYRQILGQKVEFLVSFYNNEISEKSEIFDDQFSVERPDGSNFTLKIRSTKLEDSAMYFCASTVTGGLYNEQFFGPGTRLTVL.

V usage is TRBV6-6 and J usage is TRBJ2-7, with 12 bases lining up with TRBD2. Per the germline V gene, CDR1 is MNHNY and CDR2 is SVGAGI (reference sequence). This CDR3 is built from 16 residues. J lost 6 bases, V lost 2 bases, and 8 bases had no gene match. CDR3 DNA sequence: TGTGCCAGCAGTTACGGCCGAGGACTAGCGGGAACCGAGCAGTACTTC. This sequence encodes CASSYGRGLAGTEQYF.

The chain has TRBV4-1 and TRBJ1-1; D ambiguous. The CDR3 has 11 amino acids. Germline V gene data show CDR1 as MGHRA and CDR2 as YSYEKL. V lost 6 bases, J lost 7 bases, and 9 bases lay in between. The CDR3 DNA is TGCGCCAGCAGAGACCCCGGTGAAGCTTTCTTT. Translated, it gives CASRDPGEAFF.

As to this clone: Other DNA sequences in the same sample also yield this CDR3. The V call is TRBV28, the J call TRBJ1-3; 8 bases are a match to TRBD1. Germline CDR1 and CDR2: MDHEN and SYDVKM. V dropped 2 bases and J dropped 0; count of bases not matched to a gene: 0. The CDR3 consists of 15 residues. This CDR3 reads CASSLTGGSGNTIYF. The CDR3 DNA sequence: TGTGCCAGCAGTTTAACAGGGGGCTCTGGAAACACCATATATTTT.

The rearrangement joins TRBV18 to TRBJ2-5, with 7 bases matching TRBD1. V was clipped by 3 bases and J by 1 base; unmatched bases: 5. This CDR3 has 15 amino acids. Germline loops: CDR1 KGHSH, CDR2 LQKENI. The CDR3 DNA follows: TGTGCCAGCTCACCCCGATGGGACAGCCAAGAGACCCAGTACTTC. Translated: CASSPRWDSQETQYF.

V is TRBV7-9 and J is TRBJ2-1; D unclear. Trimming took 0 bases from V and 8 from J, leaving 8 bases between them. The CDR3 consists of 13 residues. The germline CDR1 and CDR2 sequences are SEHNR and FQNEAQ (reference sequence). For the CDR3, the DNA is TGTGCCAGCAGCTTAGCAGGAGAGGATGAGCAGTTCTTC. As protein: CASSLAGEDEQFF.

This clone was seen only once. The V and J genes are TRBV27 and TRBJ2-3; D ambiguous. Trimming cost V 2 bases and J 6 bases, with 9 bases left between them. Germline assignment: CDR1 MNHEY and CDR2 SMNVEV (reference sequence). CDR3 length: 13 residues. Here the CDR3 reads CASSLAQRDTQYF. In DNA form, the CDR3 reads TGTGCCAGCAGTTTAGCACAGAGGGATACGCAGTATTTT.

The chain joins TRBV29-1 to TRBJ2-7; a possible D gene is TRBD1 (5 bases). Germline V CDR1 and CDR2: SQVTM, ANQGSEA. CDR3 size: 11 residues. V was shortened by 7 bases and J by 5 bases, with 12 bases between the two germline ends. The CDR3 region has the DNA TGCAGCGGAATGCAGGGAAACGAGCAGTACTTC. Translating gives CSGMQGNEQYF.

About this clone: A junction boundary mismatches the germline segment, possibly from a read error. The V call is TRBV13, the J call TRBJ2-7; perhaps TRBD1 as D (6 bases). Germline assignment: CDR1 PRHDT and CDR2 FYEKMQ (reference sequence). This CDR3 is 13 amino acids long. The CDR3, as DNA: TGTGCCAGCAGCCAAGGCGTGGGGGCTAAGATTTGCTTC. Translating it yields CASSQGVGAKICF.

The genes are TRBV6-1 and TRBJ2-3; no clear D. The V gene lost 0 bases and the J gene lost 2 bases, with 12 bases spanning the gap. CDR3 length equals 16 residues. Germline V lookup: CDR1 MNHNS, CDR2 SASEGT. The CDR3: CASSEAGTEDTDTQYF. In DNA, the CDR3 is TGTGCCAGCAGTGAAGCGGGAACAGAGGACACAGATACGCAGTATTTT.

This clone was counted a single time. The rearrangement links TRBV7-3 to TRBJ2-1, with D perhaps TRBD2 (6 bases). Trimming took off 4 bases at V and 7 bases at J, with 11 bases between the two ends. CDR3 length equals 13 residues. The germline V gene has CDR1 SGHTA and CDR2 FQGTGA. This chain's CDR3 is CASSSGTYNEQFF. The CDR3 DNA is TGTGCCAGCAGCTCCGGGACTTATAATGAGCAGTTCTTC.

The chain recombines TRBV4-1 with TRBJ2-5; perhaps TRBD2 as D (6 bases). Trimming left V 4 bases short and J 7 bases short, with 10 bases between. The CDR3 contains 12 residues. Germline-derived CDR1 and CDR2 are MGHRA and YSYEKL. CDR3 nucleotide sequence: TGCGCCAGCAGCCCCTCGGAGGGGACCCAGTACTTC. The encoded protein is CASSPSEGTQYF.

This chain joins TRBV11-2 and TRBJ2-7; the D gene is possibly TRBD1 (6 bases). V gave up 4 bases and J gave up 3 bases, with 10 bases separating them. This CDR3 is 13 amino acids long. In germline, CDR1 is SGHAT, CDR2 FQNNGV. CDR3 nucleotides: TGTGCCAGCAGCTCCCAGGACAGCTACGAGCAGTACTTC. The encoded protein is CASSSQDSYEQYF.

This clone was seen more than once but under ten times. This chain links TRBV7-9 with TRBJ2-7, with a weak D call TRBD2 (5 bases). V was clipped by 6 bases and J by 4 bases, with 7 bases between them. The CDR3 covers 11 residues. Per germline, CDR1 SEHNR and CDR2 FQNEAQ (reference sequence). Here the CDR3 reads CASRRGYEQYF. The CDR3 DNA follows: TGTGCCAGCAGACGGGGTTACGAGCAGTACTTC.

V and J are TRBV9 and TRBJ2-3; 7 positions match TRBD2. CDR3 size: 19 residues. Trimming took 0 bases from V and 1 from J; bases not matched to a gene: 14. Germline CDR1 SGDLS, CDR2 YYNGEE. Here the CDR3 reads CASSVVPSGTLGGTDTQYF. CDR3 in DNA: TGTGCCAGCAGCGTAGTTCCTAGCGGTACTCTGGGGGGCACAGATACGCAGTATTTT.

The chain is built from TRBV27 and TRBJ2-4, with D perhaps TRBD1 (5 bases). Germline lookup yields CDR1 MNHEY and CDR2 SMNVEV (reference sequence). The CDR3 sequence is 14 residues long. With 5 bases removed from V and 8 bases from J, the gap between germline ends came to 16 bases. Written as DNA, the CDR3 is TGTGCCAGCAGTCTACAGGCCCTAGGGGACATTCAGTACTTC. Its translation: CASSLQALGDIQYF.

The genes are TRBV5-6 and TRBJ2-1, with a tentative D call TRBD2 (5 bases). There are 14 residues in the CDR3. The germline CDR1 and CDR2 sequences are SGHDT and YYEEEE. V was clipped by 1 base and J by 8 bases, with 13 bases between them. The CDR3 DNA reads TGTGCCAGCAGCTTGTTAGCCCCGGAGGATGAGCAGTTCTTC. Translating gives CASSLLAPEDEQFF. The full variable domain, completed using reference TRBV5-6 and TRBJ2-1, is DAGVTQSPTHLIKTRGQQVTLRCSPKSGHDTVSWYQQALGQGPQFIFQYYEEEERQRGNFPDRFSGHQFPNYSSELNVNALLLGDSALYLCASSLLAPEDEQFFGPGTRLTVL.

The DNA for the CDR3 is TGTGCCAGCAGCTCCCCCGGACTGATAGGGGATTTCTCCTACAATGAGCAGTTCTTC. It specifies CASSSPGLIGDFSYNEQFF. The rearrangement joins TRBV5-4 to TRBJ2-1; D possibly uses TRBD1 or TRBD2 (5 bases each). This CDR3 contains 19 residues. Trimming took off 3 bases at V and 0 bases at J, with 22 bases between the two ends. Germline CDR1 and CDR2: SGHNT and YYREEE (reference sequence).

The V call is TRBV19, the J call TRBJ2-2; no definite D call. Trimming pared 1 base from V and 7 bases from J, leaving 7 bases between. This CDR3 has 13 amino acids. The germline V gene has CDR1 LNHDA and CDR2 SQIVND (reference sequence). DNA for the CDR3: TGTGCCAGTAGTATAGCAATCGGCGGGGAGCTGTTTTTT. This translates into CASSIAIGGELFF.

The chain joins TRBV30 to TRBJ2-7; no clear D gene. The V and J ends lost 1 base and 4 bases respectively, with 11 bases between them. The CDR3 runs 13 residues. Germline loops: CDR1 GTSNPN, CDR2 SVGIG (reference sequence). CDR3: CAWSDPRIYEQYF. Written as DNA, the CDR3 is TGTGCCTGGAGTGACCCGAGGATTTACGAGCAGTACTTC. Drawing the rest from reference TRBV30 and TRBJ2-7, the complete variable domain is SQTIHQWPATLVQPVGSPLSLECTVEGTSNPNLYWYRQAAGRGLQLLFYSVGIGQISSEVPQNLSASRPQDRQFILSSKKLLLSDSGFYLCAWSDPRIYEQYFGPGTRLTVT.

The CDR3 here is CATGSSYEQYF. The DNA for the CDR3 is TGTGCCACTGGGAGCTCCTACGAGCAGTACTTC. The V gene is TRBV19, the J gene TRBJ2-7; tentative D call: TRBD2 (5 bases). The CDR3 has 11 amino acids. Germline CDR1 and CDR2: LNHDA and SQIVND (reference sequence). V gave up 10 bases and J gave up 0 bases, with 7 bases separating them.

DNA of the CDR3: TGTGCCAGCAGTGGTAGTTACTTGAACACTGAAGCTTTCTTT. It translates to CASSGSYLNTEAFF. V gene TRBV2 combines with J gene TRBJ1-1; D remains ambiguous. This CDR3 has 14 amino acids. Trimming removed 4 bases from V and 0 bases from J, with 9 bases in between. CDR1 is SNHLY and CDR2 is FYNNEI in the germline V gene.